This T cell receptor beta chain was retrieved from a study of T-cell memory formation after mild COVID-19. Whole-study findings and limits: A balance of CD4 and CD8 characterized clones contracting day 15 to 85, whereas later expanders leaned CD4+. CD4+ clones that contracted lay mainly in CM and EM; CD8+ ones lay in EMRA.

TCR alpha and TCR beta cDNA libraries with sample barcodes and UMIs came from 5'RACE using constant-segment primers. TCRdb reanalysed the 5' RACE reads using MiXCR and keeps one entry per CDR3 protein. The sample contains 380,000 or so distinct CDR3 sequences, roughly an eighth of which appear only once. The CDR3 extends over 18 amino acids. Per germline, CDR1 SGHDN and CDR2 FVKESK. V shed 2 bases and J 8 bases; nucleotides not matched to a gene: 15. In the case of this clonotype: Its specificity is unknown.

The sequence was obtained from a young man who had mild COVID-19 (a few samples of this study predate the infection). Cell type and time point are not known. The chain employs TRBV14 and TRBJ2-6, with 7 bases identical to TRBD1. The sample consisted of PBMCs or a T cell subset sorted from them (not recorded which). CDR3 sequence reads: CASSQSRTGRGPTNVLTF. For the CDR3, the DNA is TGTGCCAGCAGCCAATCTAGGACAGGCCGGGGTCCCACCAACGTCCTGACTTTC. The full variable domain, completed using reference TRBV14 and TRBJ2-6, is EAGVTQFPSHSVIEKGQTVTLRCDPISGHDNLYWYRRVMGKEIKFLLHFVKESKQDESGMPNNRFLAERTGGTYSTLKVQPAELEDSGVYFCASSQSRTGRGPTNVLTFGAGSRLTVL.